What follows are 25 T cell receptor beta chains derived from one specimen sequenced in a study of blood T cells in healthy people across ages. Through a sample-barcoded 5' primer and a J-beta primer mix, a second PCR was run for roughly 6 to 11 cycles. One entry per CDR3 protein, called by TCRdb with MiXCR from the 5' RACE reads. This table holds nearly 1 million distinct CDR3 sequences, roughly 47% found once. Sequencing was carried out using blood. All receptors derive from a woman aged 55-75 years in good health.

This clonotype was recorded a few times. This chain links TRBV10-3 with TRBJ2-1; no firm D call. This CDR3 comprises 15 residues. Deletions cut 8 bases from V and 8 bases from J, with 22 bases between. Germline V gene sequence: CDR1 ENHRY, CDR2 SYGVKD. Written as DNA, the CDR3 is TGTGCCATCGGTCAATCAAAAAAAGGATTTGATGAGCAGTTCTTC. The encoded protein is CAIGQSKKGFDEQFF.

This chain joins TRBV6-2 or TRBV6-3 and TRBJ1-1, with D hard to call. The V gene lost 6 bases and the J gene lost 5 bases, with 13 bases spanning the gap. Germline CDR1 and CDR2: MNHEY and SVGEGT. The CDR3 is 13 residues long. The CDR3 reads CASSLHIRTEAFF. The DNA of the CDR3 is TGTGCCAGCAGCTTACACATACGGACTGAAGCTTTCTTT.

The chain carries TRBV27 and TRBJ2-1; D gene ambiguous. Trimming cost V 6 bases and J 5 bases, with 8 bases left between them. This CDR3 has 12 residues. Germline V gene data show CDR1 as MNHEY and CDR2 as SMNVEV (reference sequence). The CDR3 sequence is CASRRRNNEQFF. Written as DNA, the CDR3 is TGTGCCAGCAGAAGACGGAACAATGAGCAGTTCTTC.

The chain recombines TRBV4-1 with TRBJ2-1, with D possibly TRBD2 on 6 matching bases. V lost 2 bases, J lost 0 bases, and 17 bases lay in between. This CDR3 has 18 amino acids. Germline V gives CDR1 MGHRA, CDR2 YSYEKL. Written as DNA, the CDR3 is TGCGCCAGCAGCCAACTCAAAGGCAGGGAGGTCTCCTACAATGAGCAGTTCTTC. As protein: CASSQLKGREVSYNEQFF.

This clonotype was seen ten or more times. The chain combines TRBV10-3 with TRBJ2-7; D call uncertain. The CDR3 consists of 12 residues. In germline, CDR1 is ENHRY, CDR2 SYGVKD. V was shortened by 6 bases and J by 1 base, with 7 bases between the two germline ends. In nucleotides, the CDR3 is TGTGCCATCAGCGACGGTTCCTACGAGCAGTACTTC. Translated: CAISDGSYEQYF.

This clonotype has a single count. It may be a read error: a sequence one base away is much more abundant. The V gene is TRBV25-1, the J gene TRBJ1-6, with 8 bases aligning to TRBD1. CDR1 and CDR2 (germline): MGHDK, SYGVNS. CDR3 length: 15 residues. The CDR3: CASSVLDRVDSPPHF. As DNA, the CDR3 is TGTGCCAGCAGTGTGCTGGACAGGGTAGACTCACCCCCCCACTTT. Complete variable domain (other parts from reference TRBV25-1 and TRBJ1-6): EADIYQTPRYLVIGTGKKITLECSQTMGHDKMYWYQQDPGMELHLIHYSYGVNSTEKGDLSSESTVSRIRTEHFPLTLESARPSHTSQYLCASSVLDRVDSPPHFGNGTRLTVT.

This clonotype was recorded once. The chain links TRBV20-1 to TRBJ2-1; 11 bases are a match to TRBD2. The length of the CDR3 is 14 residues. Trimming cost V 6 bases and J 3 bases; bases outside gene matches: 4. The V gene's germline CDR1 is DFQATT and CDR2 SNEGSKA (reference sequence). CDR3 loop: CSAETSGGYNEQFF. CDR3 sequence (DNA): TGCAGTGCAGAAACTAGCGGGGGCTACAATGAGCAGTTCTTC.

V is TRBV24-1 and J is TRBJ2-3; maybe TRBD2 (6 bases). The CDR3 length is 16 residues. Trimming shortened V by 3 bases and J by 0 bases, and 12 bases separated the two germline ends. In germline, CDR1 is KGHDR, CDR2 SFDVKD. CDR3: CATSDRSGPSTDTQYF. As DNA, the CDR3 is TGTGCCACCAGTGATCGAAGCGGGCCTAGCACAGATACGCAGTATTTT.

This clonotype was seen more than once but under ten times. The chain uses TRBV10-3 and TRBJ2-3; weak D call: TRBD2 (5 bases). V was shortened by 4 bases and J by 0 bases, with 14 bases between the two germline ends. Germline-derived CDR1 and CDR2 are ENHRY and SYGVKD. The CDR3 runs to 16 residues. The chain's CDR3 is CAISALEGASTDTQYF. Here the CDR3 DNA reads TGTGCCATCAGTGCCCTTGAGGGTGCTAGCACAGATACGCAGTATTTT.

V usage is TRBV4-1 and J usage is TRBJ1-1; D might be TRBD1 (5 bases). This CDR3 has 13 amino acids. Trimming left V 4 bases short and J 12 bases short, with 18 bases between. Per germline, CDR1 MGHRA and CDR2 YSYEKL. CDR3 loop: CASSPSAPGMPFF. The DNA for the CDR3 is TGCGCCAGCAGCCCCTCGGCCCCAGGGATGCCTTTCTTT.

This chain uses TRBV10-3 with TRBJ2-7; perhaps TRBD1 as D (5 bases). The CDR3 length is 14 residues. V was cut by 3 bases and J by 4 bases, with 13 bases left in between. Germline-derived CDR1 and CDR2 are ENHRY and SYGVKD. The CDR3 coding sequence is TGTGCCATCAGTGATATGGACAATGCATACGAGCAGTACTTC. This codes for CAISDMDNAYEQYF.

This clonotype was seen a handful of times. The chain links TRBV11-2 to TRBJ2-1, with a weak D call TRBD2 (5 bases). V lost 6 bases and J lost 4, with 16 bases in between. CDR1 SGHAT and CDR2 FQNNGV come from the germline V gene. The CDR3 runs to 15 residues. In DNA form, the CDR3 reads TGTGCCAGCAGTCCCATGCGCGGGCGATACAATGAGCAGTTCTTC. Its protein product is CASSPMRGRYNEQFF.

The CDR3 nucleotides read TGTGCCAGCAGTTTGGGGACTAGCGGGAGGAGCTCCTACGAGCAGTACTTC. Protein product: CASSLGTSGRSSYEQYF. This rearrangement joins TRBV12-3 or TRBV12-4 to TRBJ2-4; 15 bases are a match to TRBD2. With the DNA end fitting TRBJ2-7 better, the J assignment may be wrong. CDR3 length: 17 amino acids.

The chain recombines TRBV7-9 with TRBJ2-5; a possible D gene is TRBD2 (5 bases). V was pared by 7 bases and J by 5 bases, with 14 bases between. The CDR3 is 13 residues long. CDR1 is SEHNR and CDR2 is FQNEAQ in the germline V gene (reference sequence). The CDR3 coding sequence is TGTGCCAGCATCCGGGGAGAACACGAGACCCAGTACTTC. It specifies CASIRGEHETQYF.

The chain uses TRBV28 and TRBJ2-3; weak D call: TRBD2 (5 bases). V was pared by 10 bases and J by 5 bases, with 10 bases between. The CDR3 loop spans 11 amino acids. The germline gives CDR1 MDHEN, CDR2 SYDVKM. Written as DNA, the CDR3 is TGTGCCACGTGGGGAGTAGATACGCAGTATTTT. This gives the protein CATWGVDTQYF.

The chain is built from TRBV3-1 and TRBJ2-7, with D perhaps being TRBD1 or TRBD2 (5 bases each). This CDR3 is built from 16 residues. Trimming removed 1 base from V and 2 bases from J, with 15 bases in between. Germline CDR1 and CDR2: LGHDT and YNNKEL (reference sequence). The CDR3 coding sequence is TGTGCCAGCAGCCAAGCCCCCGGGGCCAACGCCTACGAGCAGTACTTC. Its protein is CASSQAPGANAYEQYF.

The chain employs TRBV4-1 and TRBJ2-7; 8 bases match TRBD1. The CDR3 totals 15 residues. With V trimmed by 2 bases and J by 4 bases, 7 bases remained unmatched. In germline, CDR1 is MGHRA, CDR2 YSYEKL. CDR3 loop: CASSQKAGGEYEQYF. For the CDR3, the DNA is TGCGCCAGCAGCCAAAAGGCAGGGGGCGAGTACGAGCAGTACTTC.

Concerning this clonotype: A read error is possible here, since a much larger clone lies one base away. The chain has TRBV20-1 and TRBJ2-1, with TRBD2 matching 7 bases. The CDR3 is 15 amino acids. The J segment lost 5 bases and the V segment lost 7 bases, leaving 14 bases of the junction unmatched. From germline, CDR1 is DFQATT and CDR2 SNEGSKA (reference sequence). The CDR3 is CSVPPGSGVNNEQFF. The CDR3 DNA sequence: TGCAGTGTTCCCCCGGGAAGCGGGGTCAACAATGAGCAGTTCTTC.

This clonotype has only one observation. This sequence joins TRBV20-1 and TRBJ2-7; D may match TRBD1 or TRBD2 (5 bases each). The CDR3 contains 12 residues. Germline CDR1 and CDR2: DFQATT and SNEGSKA (reference sequence). Trimming removed 1 base from V and 7 bases from J, with 11 bases in between. The DNA for the CDR3 is TGCAGTGCTAGAGGGGACCTTAGTGAGCAGTACTTC. Translation gives CSARGDLSEQYF.

This chain links TRBV30 with TRBJ1-5, with D unclear. Germline CDR1 and CDR2: GTSNPN and SVGIG (reference sequence). The V and J ends lost 0 bases and 1 base respectively, with 4 bases between them. The CDR3 length is 13 residues. In nucleotides, the CDR3 is TGTGCCTGGAGTGTGGGGAGCAATCAGCCCCAGCATTTT. Amino acids: CAWSVGSNQPQHF.

The chain recombines TRBV4-2 with TRBJ2-1; 12 bases match TRBD2. The CDR3 covers 17 residues. Unmatched junction bases numbered 8, after V lost 0 bases and J lost 8 bases. The germline CDR1 and CDR2 sequences are LGHNA and YNFKEQ. The CDR3: CASSQDSSGGGRDEQFF. The CDR3 region has the DNA TGTGCCAGCAGCCAAGATTCTAGCGGGGGGGGTCGCGATGAGCAGTTCTTC.

The gene calls are TRBV5-5 and TRBJ2-3; D gene ambiguous. The V gene lost 0 bases and the J gene lost 2 bases, with 16 bases spanning the gap. The V gene's germline CDR1 is SGHKS and CDR2 YYEKEE (reference sequence). The CDR3 is made up of 17 amino acids. The CDR3 DNA reads as TGTGCCAGCAGCTTGGTAAAGGTTTTACTTCTCACAGATACGCAGTATTTT. Translation gives CASSLVKVLLLTDTQYF.

The CDR3 is CASSPGLGFDEQYF. The DNA for the CDR3 is TGTGCCAGCTCACCCGGACTAGGTTTCGACGAGCAGTACTTC. V gene TRBV18 combines with J gene TRBJ2-7, with 7 bases aligning to TRBD2. The CDR3 consists of 14 residues. CDR1 is KGHSH, CDR2 LQKENI, per germline. The ends lost 3 bases at V and 5 bases at J; junction bases unmatched: 7.

The chain couples TRBV18 to TRBJ1-1; D perhaps matches TRBD1 (6 bases). The CDR3 is 13 amino acids. Between the trimmed V and J ends, which lost 4 bases and 5 bases, there was a span of 11 bases. The V gene's germline CDR1 is KGHSH and CDR2 LQKENI. CDR3 sequence reads: CASSQGTGTEAFF. The CDR3 DNA reads TGTGCCAGCTCACAGGGCACAGGGACTGAAGCTTTCTTT.

This clonotype was counted a few times. The V gene is TRBV6-1, the J gene TRBJ2-7, with unresolved D. The germline V gene encodes CDR1 MNHNS and CDR2 SASEGT. The CDR3 is 12 amino acids. V was shortened by 0 bases and J by 9 bases, with 9 bases between the two germline ends. The CDR3 DNA follows: TGTGCCAGCAGTGAAGCCCAGGTGGGGCAGTACTTC. It encodes CASSEAQVGQYF.